This T cell receptor (beta chain) was identified during a study of blood T cells in healthy people across ages. This CDR3 spans 14 amino acids. The germline V gene encodes CDR1 SGHTA and CDR2 FQGNSA. V was trimmed by 6 bases and J by 4 bases, leaving 15 bases between them. Sample-barcoded 5' priming and a J-beta primer mix drove a second PCR of roughly 6 to 12 cycles. TCRdb analysed the 5' RACE reads with MiXCR anew, one entry per CDR3 protein. This repertoire shows 870,000 or so distinct CDR3 sequences, 25% to 30% found once; its top ten account for roughly a sixth. This clonotype has at least ten counts.

What was sequenced was blood. V is TRBV7-2 and J is TRBJ1-2; no reliable D call. This TCR was sampled from a woman aged 80 or over in good health. The CDR3 coding sequence is TGTGCCAGCAGGAAGGGCCACCCGGCCTATGGCTACACCTTC. It specifies CASRKGHPAYGYTF. Full variable domain (remainder filled in from reference TRBV7-2 and TRBJ1-2): GAGVSQSPSNKVTEKGKDVELRCDPISGHTALYWYRQSLGQGLEFLIYFQGNSAPDKSGLPSDRFSAERTGGSVSTLTIQRTQQEDSAVYLCASRKGHPAYGYTFGSGTRLTVV.